This is a list of T cell receptor beta chains from one sample in a study of memory CD8 T cells in hepatitis C reinfection. Generated by immunoSEQ multiplex PCR, the TCRdb table keeps only in-frame clones and is missing some. Of under 60,000 clones in the sample, about nine tenths are singletons; the top ten hold roughly 1%. Input material: naive CD8+ T cells sorted from blood. The receptors were gathered from a man aged 18 to 30 with hepatitis C virus infection. Each CDR3 is given with its conserved first and last residue. Each record gives: D gene, clone size, V gene, J gene, CDR3 DNA, CDR3 protein. D genes are given only for firm matches. Only some rows state a clone size, as once, few, many or a class for expanded clones.

NA	NA	TRBV18	TRBJ1-4	TGTGCCAGCTCACCTTCAGAACGGGACTATCGGGAAAAACTGTTTTTT	CASSPSERDYREKLFF
NA	NA	TRBV4-1	TRBJ2-7	TGCGCCAGCAGCCCGCCCGGGGATTCCTACGAGCAGTACTTC	CASSPPGDSYEQYF
NA	NA	TRBV28	TRBJ1-2	TGTGCCAGCAGTTTCGGTCAGGCCCCTTATGGCTACACCTTC	CASSFGQAPYGYTF
NA	NA	TRBV27	TRBJ2-1	TGTGCCAGCAGCTGGAGACCTCTTAATGAGCAGTTCTTC	CASSWRPLNEQFF
TRBD2	NA	TRBV19	TRBJ2-1	TGTGCCAGTACGCCAAGTGGACTAGCAAGCTATGAGCAGTTCTTC	CASTPSGLASYEQFF
NA	NA	TRBV29-1	TRBJ1-1	TGCAGCGTCGAAGGCGACAGAAACACTGAAGCTTTCTTT	CSVEGDRNTEAFF
TRBD2	NA	TRBV6-1	TRBJ2-7	TGTGCCAGCAGTGAACCAGCGGGAGGGACCCGAAGCTCCTACGAGCAGTACTTC	CASSEPAGGTRSSYEQYF
TRBD1	NA	TRBV27	TRBJ2-7	TGTGCCAGCAGTTTCATTTCCGGGACAGGGGTGTACGAGCAGTACTTC	CASSFISGTGVYEQYF
TRBD1	NA	TRBV6-1	TRBJ1-1	TGTGCCAGCAGTGAGTTTGTTAATGACAGGGCGCGTGGAGCTTTCTTT	CASSEFVNDRARGAFF
TRBD1	NA	TRBV7-2	TRBJ2-5	TGTGCCAGCAGCTTAGCGGACAGGGGTCAAGAGACCCAGTACTTC	CASSLADRGQETQYF
NA	NA	TRBV4-1	TRBJ1-1	TGCGCCAGCAGCCAAGAAGCAGGGAACACTGAAGCTTTCTTT	CASSQEAGNTEAFF
NA	once	TRBV19	TRBJ1-5	TGTGCCAGTAGTATAGAAGGCGGTCTGAGGCCCCAGCATTTT	CASSIEGGLRPQHF
NA	NA	TRBV7-9	TRBJ2-5	TGTGCCAGCAGCTCAACCCTAGCTGTACAAGAGACCCAGTACTTC	CASSSTLAVQETQYF
TRBD2	NA	TRBV4-3	TRBJ2-1	TGCGCCAGCAGCCAAGATGCTAGCGGGGTCCTGAGCTCCTACAATGAGCAGTTCTTC	CASSQDASGVLSSYNEQFF
NA	NA	TRBV4-1	TRBJ1-2	TGCGCCAGCAGCCAAGGGGGCGGGGGCTATGGCTACACCTTC	CASSQGGGGYGYTF
TRBD1	NA	TRBV28	TRBJ2-1	TGTGCCAGCAGTTTAGGGACAGGGTCCTACAATGAGCAGTTCTTC	CASSLGTGSYNEQFF
NA	NA	TRBV27	TRBJ2-2	TGTGCCAGCAGTTGGGCCGGCAACACCGGGGAGCTGTTTTTT	CASSWAGNTGELFF
TRBD1	once	TRBV5-8	TRBJ1-5	TGTGCCAGCAGCCCGAGGGACAGTAATCAGCCCCAGCATTTT	CASSPRDSNQPQHF
NA	NA	TRBV29-1	TRBJ1-1	TGCAGCGTAGCCAGGGGAGAGACTGAAGCTTTCTTT	CSVARGETEAFF
TRBD1	NA	TRBV7-9	TRBJ1-3	TGTGCCAGCAGCCCCGCGGGACAGGGGGCGAACACCATATATTTT	CASSPAGQGANTIYF
NA	NA	TRBV29-1	TRBJ2-1	TGCAGCGTTGAAGATGGGGAGAGCTCCTACAATGAGCAGTTCTTC	CSVEDGESSYNEQFF
TRBD2	NA	TRBV11-3	TRBJ2-1	TGTGCCAGCAGCCAGAGCGGGGGGGGTCGGAATGAGCAGTTCTTC	CASSQSGGGRNEQFF
TRBD1	NA	TRBV28	TRBJ1-5	TGTGCCAGCAGTCCAGGACAGGCCCACTATAGCAATCAGCCCCAGCATTTT	CASSPGQAHYSNQPQHF
NA	NA	TRBV15	TRBJ2-1	TGTGCCACCAGCAGAGATCGAGGGTCGGTCGATGAGCAGTTCTTC	CATSRDRGSVDEQFF
NA	NA	TRBV7-9	TRBJ2-6	TGTGCCAGCAGCCCCAGTGAGGCTGGGGCCAACGTCCTGACTTTC	CASSPSEAGANVLTF
TRBD1	NA	TRBV7-6	TRBJ1-1	TGTGCCAGCACTACAGGGGAGAACACTGAAGCTTTCTTT	CASTTGENTEAFF
TRBD2	NA	TRBV19	TRBJ2-2	TGTGCCAGTAGTAGCGGGAGCCCTTCCGGGGAGCTGTTTTTT	CASSSGSPSGELFF
NA	NA	TRBV7-6	TRBJ2-3	TGTGCCAGCAGCTCGCTAGCGACTAGCACAGATACGCAGTATTTT	CASSSLATSTDTQYF
TRBD2	NA	TRBV19	TRBJ2-5	TGTGCCAGTAGTGAGACTAGCGGGGGGTCCCAAGAGACCCAGTACTTC	CASSETSGGSQETQYF
NA	NA	TRBV27	TRBJ1-1	TGTGCCAGCCGCGGGGGGGTCCCTACAAACACTGAAGCTTTCTTT	CASRGGVPTNTEAFF
TRBD2	NA	TRBV2	TRBJ2-7	TGTGCCAGCAGCCGGACTAGCGGGAAGTACGAGCAGTACTTC	CASSRTSGKYEQYF
NA	NA	TRBV27	TRBJ1-5	TGTGCCAGCAGTCCGATCGGGGGGGGCGCTCAGCCCCAGCATTTT	CASSPIGGGAQPQHF
NA	NA	TRBV27	TRBJ1-1	TGTGCCAGCAGTTTTCTAGGGGGCACTGAAGCTTTCTTT	CASSFLGGTEAFF
TRBD2	NA	TRBV7-9	TRBJ2-7	TGTGCCAGCAGCATCGGAGGGACTACTTCCTACGAGCAGTACTTC	CASSIGGTTSYEQYF
NA	NA	TRBV11-2	TRBJ1-1	TGTGCCAGCAGTCAGGGCACTGAAGCTTTCTTT	CASSQGTEAFF
NA	NA	TRBV25-1	TRBJ2-7	TGTGCCAGCAGTGTAGACATTACCTACGAGCAGTACTTC	CASSVDITYEQYF
TRBD2	NA	TRBV29-1	TRBJ2-2	TGCAGCGTCGCGGGAGTGGAAGCCGGGGAGCTGTTTTTT	CSVAGVEAGELFF
NA	NA	TRBV6-5	TRBJ2-4	TGTGCCAGCAGTTACACCGCCCGGGGGTACAAAAACATTCAGTACTTC	CASSYTARGYKNIQYF
NA	once	TRBV27	TRBJ1-1	TGTGCCAGCAGCCCGGGAGCCCACACTATTGGATTCTTT	CASSPGAHTIGFF
NA	NA	TRBV6-1	TRBJ2-1	TGTGCCAGCAGTGAAGCCGGAGTGGGTGAGCAGTTCTTC	CASSEAGVGEQFF
NA	NA	TRBV13	TRBJ2-5	TGTGCCAGCAGCTTTGAAAGTGAGGGGACCCAGTACTTC	CASSFESEGTQYF
TRBD1	NA	TRBV30	TRBJ1-1	TGTGCCTGGAGCGTGGACAGGGGTACTGAAGCTTTCTTT	CAWSVDRGTEAFF
TRBD1	once	TRBV28	TRBJ2-7	TGTGCCAGCAGTCCCAGGACAGGGGGAAAACAAACCACCTACGAGCAGTACTTC	CASSPRTGGKQTTYEQYF
NA	NA	TRBV5-6	TRBJ2-2	TGTGCCAGCAGCCAGAGACAGAAAGCTATTAACACCGGGGAGCTGTTTTTT	CASSQRQKAINTGELFF
NA	NA	TRBV7-9	TRBJ2-5	TGTGCCAGCAGCGCCCTTACGGGGCAGTACTTC	CASSALTGQYF
TRBD1	NA	TRBV7-8	TRBJ2-3	TGTGCCAGCAGCTTAGGTGATGGGACAGGAGGAGATACGCAGTATTTT	CASSLGDGTGGDTQYF
TRBD2	NA	TRBV19	TRBJ2-1	TGTGCCAGTAGTATAGCCCAACTAGCGGGGGCCTACAATGAGCAGTTCTTC	CASSIAQLAGAYNEQFF
NA	NA	TRBV7-9	TRBJ2-5	TGTGCCAGCAGCTTTTCAGGCAATAGTGGGGAGACCCAGTACTTC	CASSFSGNSGETQYF
NA	NA	TRBV6-5	TRBJ2-7	TGTGCCAGCACCCCCAACCCGGGTTCCTACGAGCAGTACTTC	CASTPNPGSYEQYF